The 27 T cell receptor beta chains below were found in one sample sequenced in a study. TCRdb reanalysed the 5' RACE reads using MiXCR and keeps one entry per CDR3 protein. This table has roughly 55,000 distinct CDR3 sequences, roughly a quarter appearing once. Sequenced: tumor-infiltrating naive CD4+ T cells sorted from the breast tumor. Subset given: naive CD4+ T cells, CD4+CD45RA+CD25-. The receptors stem from a female donor with breast cancer.

This clonotype was seen repeatedly, ten times or more. The genes are TRBV7-2 and TRBJ2-1; 7 bases are a match to TRBD1. Germline V lookup: CDR1 SGHTA, CDR2 FQGNSA. This CDR3 comprises 13 residues. With V trimmed by 3 bases and J by 7 bases, 3 bases remained unmatched. Here the CDR3 DNA reads TGTGCCAGCAGCTTTGACAGGGCAAATGAGCAGTTCTTC. This translates into CASSFDRANEQFF. Based on the CDR3 plus reference TRBV7-2 and TRBJ2-1, the full variable domain is GAGVSQSPSNKVTEKGKDVELRCDPISGHTALYWYRQSLGQGLEFLIYFQGNSAPDKSGLPSDRFSAERTGGSVSTLTIQRTQQEDSAVYLCASSFDRANEQFFGPGTRLTVL.

Comment on this clonotype: The final CDR3 position lacks the conserved phenylalanine or tryptophan, pointing to a likely read error. The rearrangement links TRBV7-9 to TRBJ2-3; D may be TRBD1 or TRBD2 (6 bases each). V lost 3 bases to trimming and J lost 4 bases, with 11 bases between them. The CDR3 loop spans 14 amino acids. Germline V gene data show CDR1 as SEHNR and CDR2 as FQNEAQ (reference sequence). The CDR3 region is CASSFGGGADTQYV. The CDR3 DNA reads as TGTGCCAGCAGCTTCGGGGGCGGGGCAGATACGCAGTATGTT.

V and J are TRBV28 and TRBJ2-7; D may be TRBD2 (6 bases). The CDR3 spans 15 residues. V was trimmed by 2 bases and J by 0 bases, leaving 11 bases between them. Germline V gene data show CDR1 as MDHEN and CDR2 as SYDVKM. The CDR3 DNA reads TGTGCCAGCAGTTTACGAGGGAGGTCCTCCTACGAGCAGTACTTC. This codes for CASSLRGRSSYEQYF.

This chain's CDR3 is CSAKTSGSGHEQFF. The CDR3 DNA sequence: TGCAGTGCTAAGACTAGCGGGAGTGGGCATGAGCAGTTCTTC. The rearrangement links TRBV20-1 to TRBJ2-1; 12 bases align to TRBD2. V was clipped by 4 bases and J by 8 bases; unmatched bases: 6. This CDR3 is 14 amino acids long. From germline, CDR1 is DFQATT and CDR2 SNEGSKA (reference sequence).

With regard to this clonotype: A junction end diverges from the germline sequence, so it may reflect a read error. The genes are TRBV10-3 and TRBJ1-5; D gene uncertain. Germline assignment: CDR1 ENHRY and CDR2 SYGVKD. CDR3 length: 16 amino acids. DNA of the CDR3: TGTGCCATCAGTGATGGCGGATCCTATAGCAGTCAGCCCCAGCATTTT. Its translation is CAISDGGSYSSQPQHF.

This clonotype was counted only a few times. V usage is TRBV29-1 and J usage is TRBJ1-2; D is undetermined. Germline V gene lookup returns CDR1 SQVTM and CDR2 ANQGSEA. V shed 2 bases and J shed 8 bases, with 12 bases lying between them. The CDR3 runs to 12 residues. CDR3 nucleotides: TGCAGCGTTGAATATTCGAACGGGGGCTACACCTTC. This translates into CSVEYSNGGYTF.

This clonotype was picked up a small number of times. J is TRBJ2-3 and V is TRBV5-1; 12 nucleotides line up with TRBD2. The junction had 7 bases not matched to a gene; V was cut back by 0 bases and J by 8 bases. This CDR3 has 16 residues. The germline V gene has CDR1 SGHRS and CDR2 YFSETQ. CDR3 in amino acids: CASSLDLAGGPGTQYF. The CDR3 DNA sequence: TGCGCCAGCAGCTTGGACCTAGCGGGAGGGCCGGGTACGCAGTATTTT.

V gene TRBV3-1 combines with J gene TRBJ1-1; D remains ambiguous. This CDR3 is built from 14 residues. Looked up from germline, CDR1 is LGHDT and CDR2 is YNNKEL (reference sequence). The germline V and J ends were trimmed by 4 bases and 0 bases, with 9 bases remaining between them. The CDR3 spells CASSPSSLNTEAFF. CDR3 DNA: TGTGCCAGCAGCCCATCCAGCTTGAACACTGAAGCTTTCTTT.

Only a few counts were recorded for this clonotype. The chain has TRBV6-1 and TRBJ2-7, with 10 positions matching TRBD2. There are 15 residues in the CDR3. Unmatched junction bases numbered 9, after V lost 8 bases and J lost 2 bases. From germline, CDR1 is MNHNS and CDR2 SASEGT. The CDR3 DNA sequence: TGTGCCAGCCAATCGGGACTAGCGAATGCCTACGAGCAGTACTTC. Amino acid sequence: CASQSGLANAYEQYF.

This clonotype was counted ten times or more. The chain employs TRBV20-1 and TRBJ1-5; D gene ambiguous. The CDR3 is made up of 13 amino acids. V lost 6 bases, J lost 0 bases, and 9 bases lay in between. In germline, CDR1 is DFQATT, CDR2 SNEGSKA (reference sequence). CDR3 protein: CSADTYSNQPQHF. DNA for the CDR3: TGCAGTGCCGATACATATAGCAATCAGCCCCAGCATTTT.

In this sample, this clonotype turned up many times. This chain uses TRBV6-5 with TRBJ1-5; D uncertain. The CDR3 totals 13 residues. Deletions cut 4 bases from V and 6 bases from J, with 10 bases between. The germline gives CDR1 MNHEY, CDR2 SVGAGI. The CDR3 coding sequence is TGTGCCAGCAGTTTGGATCGACGTCAGCCCCAGCATTTT. Amino acid sequence: CASSLDRRQPQHF.

A single count supports this clonotype. A much larger clone sits a single nucleotide away, making a read error possible. The CDR3 carries no conserved terminal phenylalanine or tryptophan, so it likely arises from a read error. V is TRBV7-2 and J is TRBJ2-3; the D gene is possibly TRBD1 (5 bases). CDR3 size: 14 residues. Germline CDR1 SGHTA, CDR2 FQGNSA. V lost 4 bases and J lost 0, with 8 bases in between. The CDR3 DNA reads as TGTGCCAGCAGCTCTTCAGGGAGCACAGATACGCAGTATTTA. Residues: CASSSSGSTDTQYL.

This clonotype came up a few times. This sequence joins TRBV20-1 and TRBJ1-5; D is ambiguous. Deletions cut 6 bases from V and 9 bases from J, with 15 bases between. The CDR3 is 12 residues long. The germline V gene has CDR1 DFQATT and CDR2 SNEGSKA (reference sequence). Here the CDR3 reads CSAKEALGPQHF. The CDR3 DNA is TGCAGTGCCAAGGAGGCCCTGGGGCCCCAGCATTTT.

The table lists this clonotype with many counts. The chain joins TRBV5-6 to TRBJ2-3; tentatively, D is TRBD2 (5 bases). Per the germline V gene, CDR1 is SGHDT and CDR2 is YYEEEE. V lost 1 base to trimming and J lost 0 bases, with 9 bases between them. The CDR3 runs to 15 residues. DNA of the CDR3: TGTGCCAGCAGCTTGCCTAGCAGTAGCACAGATACGCAGTATTTT. It codes for CASSLPSSSTDTQYF.

The V and J genes are TRBV6-4 and TRBJ1-5; no firm D call. Germline V lookup: CDR1 MRHNA, CDR2 SNTAGT. Trimming left V 4 bases short and J 5 bases short, with 9 bases between. This CDR3 contains 13 residues. CDR3 protein: CASSVEEDQPQHF. DNA of the CDR3: TGTGCCAGCAGTGTTGAGGAGGATCAGCCCCAGCATTTT.

This clonotype was detected ten times or more. This chain uses TRBV20-1 with TRBJ2-5; D gene uncertain. V lost 5 bases and J 0 bases, leaving 16 bases between the germline ends. This CDR3 comprises 15 residues. Germline CDR1 reads DFQATT; CDR2 reads SNEGSKA (reference sequence). CDR3 amino acids: CSAAPGHIYQETQYF. The CDR3 DNA is TGCAGTGCTGCCCCGGGCCACATATACCAAGAGACCCAGTACTTC.

On this clonotype itself: An end of the junction differs from the germline gene, which may be a read error. The chain carries TRBV11-2 and TRBJ1-4; weak D call: TRBD1 (6 bases). This CDR3 region has 14 residues. From germline, CDR1 is SGHAT and CDR2 FQNNGV. In DNA, the CDR3 is TGTGCCAGCATCTTAGCACAGGGAATTGAAAAACTGTTTTTT. This gives the protein CASILAQGIEKLFF.

V gene TRBV27 combines with J gene TRBJ1-1; TRBD1 agrees at 8 bases. Germline V lookup: CDR1 MNHEY, CDR2 SMNVEV (reference sequence). V lost 2 bases and J lost 1; bases outside the gene matches: 9. The CDR3 extends over 17 amino acids. The CDR3 loop is CASSLNPRGLTNTEAFF. The CDR3, as DNA: TGTGCCAGCAGTTTAAACCCCAGGGGGCTAACGAACACTGAAGCTTTCTTT.

This clonotype was counted a few times. The chain has TRBV6-5 and TRBJ1-1; tentatively, D is TRBD1 (6 bases). Deletions cut 1 base from V and 1 base from J, with 10 bases between. The length of the CDR3 is 15 residues. CDR1 and CDR2 (germline): MNHEY, SVGAGI. The CDR3, as DNA: TGTGCCAGCAGTTACTTGATGACAGGGAACACTGAAGCTTTCTTT. Protein: CASSYLMTGNTEAFF.

This clonotype was recorded a few times. The rearrangement links TRBV7-9 to TRBJ2-1; D may be TRBD2 (6 bases). Germline CDR1 and CDR2: SEHNR and FQNEAQ (reference sequence). V lost 5 bases and J lost 3, with 11 bases in between. CDR3 length: 14 residues. The DNA for the CDR3 is TGTGCCAGCAGCGGTAGCGGTTACTACAATGAGCAGTTCTTC. Encoded protein: CASSGSGYYNEQFF.

This clonotype came up a few times. The V call is TRBV28, the J call TRBJ1-6, with TRBD1 as a possible D gene (6 bases). The germline CDR1 and CDR2 sequences are MDHEN and SYDVKM. V was trimmed by 5 bases and J by 4 bases, leaving 12 bases between them. The CDR3 has 15 amino acids. This CDR3 is CASSERTGYNSPLHF. CDR3 bases: TGTGCCAGCAGTGAGCGAACAGGGTATAATTCACCCCTCCACTTT.

This clonotype was detected many times. The gene calls are TRBV29-1 and TRBJ1-1; 11 positions match TRBD1. This CDR3 has 14 residues. V lost 3 bases and J lost 4; bases outside the gene matches: 4. Germline V CDR1 and CDR2: SQVTM, ANQGSEA. As DNA, the CDR3 is TGCAGCGTTGACCGGGGGACAGGGGGCACTGAAGCTTTCTTT. Amino acids: CSVDRGTGGTEAFF.

V is TRBV5-1 and J is TRBJ2-2; D is perhaps TRBD1 (5 bases). The CDR3 is made up of 15 amino acids. V lost 0 bases, J lost 6 bases, and 12 bases lay in between. The germline V gene encodes CDR1 SGHRS and CDR2 YFSETQ. The CDR3 DNA reads TGCGCCAGCAGCTTGGGGGGCACCGACGCCGGGGAGCTGTTTTTT. Protein: CASSLGGTDAGELFF.

The V call is TRBV7-7, the J call TRBJ2-5, with 8 bases aligning to TRBD1. The junction had 17 bases not matched to a gene; V was cut back by 5 bases and J by 6 bases. This CDR3 has 17 residues. Looked up from germline, CDR1 is SSHAT and CDR2 is FNYEAQ (reference sequence). The CDR3 nucleotides read TGTGCCAGCAGCCGGGCGATACAGGGGGTGTTAGAAAAGACCCAGTACTTC. Translated, it gives CASSRAIQGVLEKTQYF.

This clonotype was counted between two and nine times. The CDR3 region has the DNA TGCGCCAGCAGCTTGTGGGGACAGGGTGAGAATGAGCAGTTCTTC. As protein: CASSLWGQGENEQFF. This chain links TRBV5-1 with TRBJ2-1, with 9 bases lining up with TRBD1. Looked up from germline, CDR1 is SGHRS and CDR2 is YFSETQ. The V and J ends lost 1 base and 7 bases, in that order; junction bases with no gene match: 6. The CDR3 extends over 15 amino acids.

This clonotype was detected ten times or more. The chain uses TRBV5-1 and TRBJ2-7, with 11 bases identical to TRBD2. Germline V gives CDR1 SGHRS, CDR2 YFSETQ. CDR3 length equals 14 residues. The ends lost 7 bases at V and 2 bases at J; junction bases unmatched: 5. Here the CDR3 reads CASGSGLAAYEQYF. The CDR3 DNA sequence: TGCGCCAGCGGATCGGGACTAGCGGCCTACGAGCAGTACTTC.

The V gene is TRBV6-5, the J gene TRBJ2-5, with 13 bases matching TRBD2. V was pared by 6 bases and J by 5 bases, with 9 bases of the junction left unmatched. The CDR3 covers 16 residues. The germline CDR1 and CDR2 sequences are MNHEY and SVGAGI. This CDR3 reads CASRKDGLAGVETQYF. For the CDR3, the DNA is TGTGCCAGCAGAAAAGACGGACTAGCGGGAGTCGAGACCCAGTACTTC.